This paragraph covers one T cell receptor (beta chain) sequence. The record originates from a study of shared clonotypes between healthy human individuals. Assay used: immunoSEQ multiplex PCR; TCRdb lists only in-frame clones, some missing. The profile shows approximately 640,000 clones, about 92% of them singletons. Germline V gene data show CDR1 as SGDLS and CDR2 as YYNGEE. This CDR3 spans 16 amino acids. J was trimmed by 2 bases and V by 4 bases; bases with no gene match: 8. The specimen was memory CD8+ T cells from PBMCs. This sample's subset: CD45RO+ cells pooled with CCR7-negative TemRA cells. The V gene is TRBV9, the J gene TRBJ2-5; 10 positions match TRBD1. The sequence was obtained from a man aged 18 to 35 in good health. Some clones in this sample may be carry-over from other donors' samples. CDR3 amino acids: CASSPQDRGGQETQYF. In DNA, the CDR3 is TGTGCCAGCAGCCCCCAGGACAGGGGGGGTCAAGAGACCCAGTACTTC.